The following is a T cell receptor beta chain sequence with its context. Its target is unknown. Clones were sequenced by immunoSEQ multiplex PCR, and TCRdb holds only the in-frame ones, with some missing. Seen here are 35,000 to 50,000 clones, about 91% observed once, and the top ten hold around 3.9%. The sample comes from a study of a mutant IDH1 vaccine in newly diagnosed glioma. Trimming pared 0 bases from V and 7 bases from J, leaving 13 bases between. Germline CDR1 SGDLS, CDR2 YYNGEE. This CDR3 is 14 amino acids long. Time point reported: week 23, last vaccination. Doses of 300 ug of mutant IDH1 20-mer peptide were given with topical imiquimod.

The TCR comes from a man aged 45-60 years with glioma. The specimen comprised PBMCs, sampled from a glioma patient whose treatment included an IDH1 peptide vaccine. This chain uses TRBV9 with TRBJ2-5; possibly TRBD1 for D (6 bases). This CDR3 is CASSVEAGVGTQYF. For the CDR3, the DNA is TGTGCCAGCAGCGTAGAGGCAGGGGTGGGGACCCAGTACTTC. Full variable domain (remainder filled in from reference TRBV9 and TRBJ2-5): DSGVTQTPKHLITATGQRVTLRCSPRSGDLSVYWYQQSLDQGLQFLIQYYNGEERAKGNILERFSAQQFPDLHSELNLSSLELGDSALYFCASSVEAGVGTQYFGPGTRLLVL.